A single TCR beta chain is shown here with its context. This sample stems from a study of identical twins. TCRdb reanalysed the 5' RACE reads using MiXCR and keeps one entry per CDR3 protein. The data contain roughly 750,000 distinct CDR3 sequences, approximately 22% of them seen just once; the ten biggest clones take up roughly 4%. The CDR3 is 16 amino acids. Germline CDR1 reads SGHTA; CDR2 reads FQGNSA. With 3 bases clipped from V and 10 bases from J, the junction kept 10 bases outside the gene matches. This same sample was also taken into another study, of T cells expressing NK-cell markers.

This chain joins TRBV7-2 and TRBJ1-6; the match to TRBD1 covers 9 bases. This clonotype was obtained from a woman aged 18-30 years in good health. Sequenced: PBMCs. CDR3 residues: CASSFFAGTGKSPLHF. The DNA for the CDR3 is TGTGCCAGCAGCTTCTTCGCAGGGACAGGGAAATCACCCCTCCACTTT.